The T cell receptor (beta chain) described here comes from a study of monozygotic twins with inflammatory bowel disease. The length of the CDR3 is 14 residues. Germline V gene lookup returns CDR1 MNHEY and CDR2 SMNVEV (reference sequence). A note on this clonotype: Its antigen is as yet unknown.

Findings of the study overall: With inverse Simpson as the measure, TCRbeta diversity was lower in IBD patients than in healthy co-twins.

After re-calling the 5' RACE reads, TCRdb lists one entry per CDR3 protein, DNA absent. The sample table sets out approximately 380,000 distinct CDR3 sequences. The sequenced sample consisted of blood. The genes are TRBV27 and TRBJ2-3. The sequence was collected from a human donor with ulcerative colitis or Crohn's disease, or a healthy co-twin of an affected twin (not recorded which). CDR3 loop: CASSSLLGPDTQYF.